The 23 T cell receptor beta chains reported below all come from one sample, sequenced in a study of shared clonotypes between healthy human individuals. This table comes from immunoSEQ multiplex PCR, and its TCRdb copy is limited to in-frame clones, with some not included. Of 2,500,000 or so clones in the sample, around 90% are singletons; the top ten hold 0.3% to 0.45%. Sequenced input: naive CD4+ T cells from PBMCs. Subset noted: CD45RA+ positively selected. The origin of the receptors is a man between 18 and 35 years old in good health. Some clones in this sample may be carry-over from other donors' samples.

The chain joins TRBV18 to TRBJ2-1; TRBD2 matches at 7 bases. The CDR3 runs to 15 residues. CDR1 and CDR2 (germline): KGHSH, LQKENI. V shed 3 bases, J shed 5 bases, and the junction held 7 bases outside the gene matches. CDR3 protein: CASSPVGLADNEQFF. DNA for the CDR3: TGTGCCAGCTCACCGGTGGGGCTAGCGGACAATGAGCAGTTCTTC.

The rearrangement links TRBV29-1 to TRBJ2-7, with D perhaps matching TRBD2 (5 bases). Trimming pared 5 bases from V and 6 bases from J, leaving 17 bases between. Per the germline V gene, CDR1 is SQVTM and CDR2 is ANQGSEA. The length of the CDR3 is 13 residues. CDR3 residues: CSVWWEVRGEQYF. CDR3 DNA: TGCAGCGTTTGGTGGGAAGTACGGGGCGAGCAGTACTTC.

The genes are TRBV4-3 and TRBJ1-2, with D possibly matching TRBD1 (6 bases). Germline V gene data show CDR1 as LGHNA and CDR2 as YSLEER. The CDR3 is made up of 14 amino acids. Trimming removed 2 bases from V and 2 bases from J, with 9 bases in between. The CDR3 DNA reads TGCGCCAGCAGCCAACCAGGGGAAAACTATGGCTACACCTTC. It translates to CASSQPGENYGYTF.

The chain uses TRBV28 and TRBJ1-3; D unresolved. With 6 bases removed from V and 0 bases from J, the gap between germline ends came to 12 bases. CDR1 and CDR2 from the germline V gene are MDHEN and SYDVKM. The CDR3 totals 15 residues. The DNA of the CDR3 is TGTGCCAGCAGCCGAGACTGGAACTCTGGAAACACCATATATTTT. Amino acid sequence: CASSRDWNSGNTIYF.

V usage is TRBV28 and J usage is TRBJ2-7, with D unresolved. This CDR3 is 11 amino acids long. Trimming took off 4 bases at V and 7 bases at J, with 8 bases between the two ends. Germline V CDR1 and CDR2: MDHEN, SYDVKM. The CDR3 DNA reads TGTGCCAGCAGTTCGAGCACAGAGCAGTACTTC. Translating it yields CASSSSTEQYF.

As regards this clone: Other DNA sequences of this sample code for an identical CDR3. The rearrangement uses TRBV19 and TRBJ2-7, with 9 bases fitting TRBD2. The trim removed 3 bases at V and 4 bases at J, leaving 7 bases unmatched. This CDR3 is built from 15 residues. Germline CDR1 is LNHDA and CDR2 is SQIVND (reference sequence). The chain's CDR3 is CASSIVAGGPYEQYF. The CDR3 DNA sequence: TGTGCCAGTAGTATCGTGGCGGGAGGGCCTTACGAGCAGTACTTC.

The rearrangement joins TRBV28 to TRBJ2-6; 8 bases align to TRBD1. V lost 5 bases, J lost 2 bases, and 11 bases stayed unmatched. Looked up from germline, CDR1 is MDHEN and CDR2 is SYDVKM. The CDR3 has 18 residues. The DNA for the CDR3 is TGTGCCAGCAGTGCTATTCAGGGGGCGAGGGCTGGGGCCAACGTCCTGACTTTC. Its protein is CASSAIQGARAGANVLTF.

The CDR3 DNA follows: TGTGCCAGCAGCTCCACAACTAATGAAAAACTGTTTTTT. Translation: CASSSTTNEKLFF. The V call is TRBV11-2, the J call TRBJ1-4; no clear D. CDR1 SGHAT and CDR2 FQNNGV come from the germline V gene. V lost 4 bases and J 0 bases, leaving 3 bases between the germline ends. The CDR3 loop spans 13 amino acids.

The chain carries TRBV9 and TRBJ1-6; D may be TRBD1 (5 bases). Germline V gives CDR1 SGDLS, CDR2 YYNGEE. V was trimmed by 0 bases and J by 5 bases, leaving 9 bases between them. The CDR3 loop spans 15 amino acids. Written as DNA, the CDR3 is TGTGCCAGCAGCGTAGGACAAGGGGATAATTCACCCCTCCACTTT. This encodes CASSVGQGDNSPLHF.

The chain couples TRBV5-6 to TRBJ1-2, with D uncertain. The CDR3 has 15 amino acids. V lost 1 base to trimming and J lost 3 bases, with 13 bases between them. Germline V gene sequence: CDR1 SGHDT, CDR2 YYEEEE. For the CDR3, the DNA is TGTGCCAGCAGCTTGCGGCAGATTATTGACTATGGCTACACCTTC. Translating it yields CASSLRQIIDYGYTF.

The V call is TRBV11-2, the J call TRBJ2-7; D possibly matches TRBD1 or TRBD2 (6 bases each). There are 15 residues in the CDR3. Trimming pared 1 base from V and 3 bases from J, leaving 13 bases between. Germline CDR1 reads SGHAT; CDR2 reads FQNNGV. This CDR3 is CASSLVVRGGYEQYF. CDR3 coding DNA: TGTGCCAGCAGCTTAGTAGTCAGGGGAGGCTACGAGCAGTACTTC.

This sequence joins TRBV19 and TRBJ2-7; D call uncertain. The CDR3 is made up of 14 amino acids. Trimming stripped 4 bases from V and 2 bases from J, with 12 bases between. Germline V gene sequence: CDR1 LNHDA, CDR2 SQIVND (reference sequence). CDR3 sequence: CASSTGPPPYEQYF. DNA for the CDR3: TGTGCCAGTAGTACCGGTCCCCCCCCCTACGAGCAGTACTTC.

This sequence joins TRBV5-4 and TRBJ1-2, with no clear D. There are 15 residues in the CDR3. Trimming removed 0 bases at V and 8 bases at J, with 17 bases between. Germline V gives CDR1 SGHNT, CDR2 YYREEE (reference sequence). The CDR3 sequence is CASSLDSRSLYGYTF. The CDR3 coding sequence is TGTGCCAGCAGCTTGGATTCTAGGAGTCTCTACGGCTACACCTTC.

This clone showed up just a few times. This sample also contains other DNA sequences that code for the same CDR3. The chain couples TRBV7-9 to TRBJ1-2, with D tentatively TRBD1 (5 bases). Germline V CDR1 and CDR2: SEHNR, FQNEAQ (reference sequence). V lost 5 bases and J 2 bases, leaving 9 bases between the germline ends. This CDR3 has 13 residues. The CDR3 protein is CASSRDSNYGYTF. The CDR3 DNA follows: TGTGCCAGCAGCAGGGACTCAAACTATGGCTACACCTTC.

The J gene is TRBJ2-1, the V gene TRBV6-1, with 10 bases identical to TRBD2. Germline trimming cut 2 bases from V and 4 bases from J; bases unmatched to any gene: 5. The CDR3 extends over 16 amino acids. The germline gives CDR1 MNHNS, CDR2 SASEGT. The CDR3: CASSEFGTSAYNEQFF. CDR3 sequence (DNA): TGTGCCAGCAGTGAATTCGGGACTAGCGCATACAATGAGCAGTTCTTC.

The chain has TRBV11-1 and TRBJ1-1, with D uncertain. Looked up from germline, CDR1 is SGHAT and CDR2 is FQDESV (reference sequence). The V gene lost 8 bases and the J gene lost 1 base, with 17 bases spanning the gap. The CDR3 length is 15 residues. As DNA, the CDR3 is TGTGCCAGCCAGCTTGATCTGCTTTGGAACACTGAAGCTTTCTTT. The encoded protein is CASQLDLLWNTEAFF.

The chain combines TRBV6-1 with TRBJ1-1; the D gene is possibly TRBD1 (5 bases). This CDR3 contains 17 residues. Germline loops: CDR1 MNHNS, CDR2 SASEGT. The V end lost 3 bases, the J end lost 1 base, and 18 bases lay between the germline ends. The CDR3: CASSDPQSSGTNTEAFF. The CDR3 coding sequence is TGTGCCAGCAGTGACCCGCAAAGTTCGGGGACGAACACTGAAGCTTTCTTT.

Only one count was recorded for this clone. J is TRBJ2-7 and V is TRBV10-1; possibly TRBD2 for D (6 bases). This CDR3 spans 15 amino acids. CDR1 and CDR2 (germline): WNHNN, SYGVQD (reference sequence). V lost 3 bases, J lost 1 base, and 13 bases lay in between. In nucleotides, the CDR3 is TGCGCCAGCAGTGATCCGGGTCGGGGGTCCTACGAGCAGTACTTC. Translating it yields CASSDPGRGSYEQYF.

For this clone: Other nucleotide sequences in the sample specify the same CDR3. The chain employs TRBV28 and TRBJ1-2, with a weak D call TRBD1 (6 bases). The germline V and J ends were trimmed by 5 bases and 5 bases, with 12 bases remaining between them. Germline CDR1 and CDR2: MDHEN and SYDVKM. There are 13 residues in the CDR3. The CDR3 region has the DNA TGTGCCAGCAGTCCGGGGGGCGTATATGGCTACACCTTC. Its protein is CASSPGGVYGYTF.

The V call is TRBV4-1, the J call TRBJ2-7; 16 nucleotides line up with TRBD2. V trimming: 3 bases; J trimming: 4 bases; junction bases outside the gene matches: 12. The CDR3 length is 19 residues. Germline assignment: CDR1 MGHRA and CDR2 YSYEKL. This CDR3 is CASSQPGGTSGRARYEQYF. In nucleotides, the CDR3 is TGCGCCAGCAGCCAGCCAGGGGGGACTAGCGGGAGGGCGAGGTACGAGCAGTACTTC.

The rearrangement links TRBV9 to TRBJ1-2, with 9 positions matching TRBD1. The V segment lost 3 bases and the J segment 4 bases; nucleotides outside the gene matches: 7. The CDR3 loop spans 15 amino acids. CDR1 is SGDLS and CDR2 is YYNGEE in the germline V gene. This CDR3 is CASSADLTGGYGYTF. The CDR3 DNA reads as TGTGCCAGCAGCGCGGACCTGACAGGGGGCTATGGCTACACCTTC.

Remarks on this clone: Other DNA sequences in this specimen translate into the identical CDR3. The chain employs TRBV18 and TRBJ2-7, with D unresolved. Germline CDR1 KGHSH, CDR2 LQKENI. The CDR3 has 14 residues. Trimming removed 3 bases at V and 4 bases at J, with 13 bases between. The CDR3: CASSPGRAPYEQYF. DNA of the CDR3: TGTGCCAGCTCACCGGGTAGGGCCCCGTACGAGCAGTACTTC.

The chain carries TRBV6-1 and TRBJ2-7, with D uncertain. This CDR3 has 11 residues. Germline loops: CDR1 MNHNS, CDR2 SASEGT. The V end lost 2 bases, the J end lost 6 bases, and 5 bases lay between the germline ends. CDR3 region: CASSELSEQYF. CDR3 nucleotides: TGTGCCAGCAGTGAATTAAGCGAGCAGTACTTC.